This T cell receptor beta chain was sequenced in a study of cytomegalovirus exposure and HLA in healthy donors. Per germline, CDR1 SGHRS and CDR2 YFSETQ. V lost 2 bases and J lost 3; bases outside the gene matches: 1. This CDR3 is built from 13 residues. It was with 60 Vbeta and 13 Jbeta primers that the PCR ran. Data came from immunoSEQ multiplex PCR; TCRdb stores just in-frame clones and leaves some out. Of 200,000 to 250,000 clones listed, roughly 80% are singletons. This sequence originates from a girl aged 2 to 9 in good health and CMV-seronegative. The source material was PBMCs. V and J are TRBV5-1 and TRBJ1-2; TRBD1 agrees at 7 bases. CDR3 in amino acids: CASSFGTDYGYTF. DNA of the CDR3: TGCGCCAGCAGCTTCGGGACAGACTATGGCTACACCTTC.